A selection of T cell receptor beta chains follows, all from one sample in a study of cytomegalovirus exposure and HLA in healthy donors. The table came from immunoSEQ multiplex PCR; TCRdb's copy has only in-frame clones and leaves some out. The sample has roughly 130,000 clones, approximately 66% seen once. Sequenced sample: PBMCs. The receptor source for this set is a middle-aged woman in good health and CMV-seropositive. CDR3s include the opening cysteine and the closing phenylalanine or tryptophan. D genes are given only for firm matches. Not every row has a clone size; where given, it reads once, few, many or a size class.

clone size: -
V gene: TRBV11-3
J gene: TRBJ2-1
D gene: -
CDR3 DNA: TGTGCCAGTAGCCCGGAGGTATGGGCCAATGAGCAGTTCTTC
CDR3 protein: CASSPEVWANEQFF

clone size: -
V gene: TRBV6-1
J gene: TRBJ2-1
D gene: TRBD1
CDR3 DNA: TGTGCCAGCAGCGAGGGGACAGACTACAATGAGCAGTTCTTC
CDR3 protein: CASSEGTDYNEQFF

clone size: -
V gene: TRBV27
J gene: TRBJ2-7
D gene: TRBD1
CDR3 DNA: TGTGCCAGCGCCGTCCGACAGGGGAGCTACGAGCAGTACTTC
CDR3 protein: CASAVRQGSYEQYF

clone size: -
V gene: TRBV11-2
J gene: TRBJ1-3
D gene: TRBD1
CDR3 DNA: TGTGCCAGCAGCTTTGGGGAGGGACAGGGAGAAAACACCATATATTTT
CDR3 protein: CASSFGEGQGENTIYF

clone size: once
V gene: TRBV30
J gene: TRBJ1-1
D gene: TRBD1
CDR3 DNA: TGTGCCTGGAGTCCGGGACAGGTTAACACTGAAGCTTTCTTT
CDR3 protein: CAWSPGQVNTEAFF

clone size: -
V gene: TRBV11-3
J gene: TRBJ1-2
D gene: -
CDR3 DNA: TGTGCCAGCAGCCCAAAGACAGTTAACTATGGCTACACCTTC
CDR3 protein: CASSPKTVNYGYTF

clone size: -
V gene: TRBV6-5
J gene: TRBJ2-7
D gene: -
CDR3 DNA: TGTGCCAGCAGGAGAACAGGGCCGTGCGAGCAGTACTTC
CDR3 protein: CASRRTGPCEQYF

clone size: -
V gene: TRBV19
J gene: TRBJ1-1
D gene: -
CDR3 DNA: TGTGCCAGTAGTAGGAGGCAGATGAACACTGAAGCTTTCTTT
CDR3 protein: CASSRRQMNTEAFF

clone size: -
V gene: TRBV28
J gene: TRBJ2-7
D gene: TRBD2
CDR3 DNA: TGTGCCAGCTGTGGACTAGCGGGGGCCCCCTCCTACGAGCAGTACTTC
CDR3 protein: CASCGLAGAPSYEQYF

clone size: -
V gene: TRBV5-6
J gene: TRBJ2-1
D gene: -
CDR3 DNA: TGTGCCAGCAGCTCAGGACTACCCGGCCCCAATGAGCAGTTCTTC
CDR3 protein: CASSSGLPGPNEQFF

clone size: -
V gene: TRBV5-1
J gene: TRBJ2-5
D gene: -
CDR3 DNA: TGCGCCAGCAGCCTGGACTTGCAAGAGACCCAGTACTTC
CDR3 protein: CASSLDLQETQYF

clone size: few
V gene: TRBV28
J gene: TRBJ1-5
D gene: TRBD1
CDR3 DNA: TGTGCCAGCATAACGCCGGGACAGGGGATTCAGCCCCAGCATTTT
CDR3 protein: CASITPGQGIQPQHF

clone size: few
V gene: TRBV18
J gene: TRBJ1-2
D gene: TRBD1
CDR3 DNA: TGTGCCAGCTCACAATGGCAGGGGGATTCGCGCTATGGCTACACCTTC
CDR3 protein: CASSQWQGDSRYGYTF

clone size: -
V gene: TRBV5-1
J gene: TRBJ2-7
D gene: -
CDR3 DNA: TGCGCCAGCAGCTTGGGCGGCTACTCCTACGAGCAGTACTTC
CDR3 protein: CASSLGGYSYEQYF

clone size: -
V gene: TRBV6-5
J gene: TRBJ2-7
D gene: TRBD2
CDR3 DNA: TGTGCCAGCAGTTACTCGAGCCGGGGGGGGTTCGAGCAGTACTTC
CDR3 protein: CASSYSSRGGFEQYF

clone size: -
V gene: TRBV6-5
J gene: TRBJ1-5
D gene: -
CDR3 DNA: TGTGCCAGCAGTATGACGGGGATCCTCAATCAGCCCCAGCATTTT
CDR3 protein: CASSMTGILNQPQHF

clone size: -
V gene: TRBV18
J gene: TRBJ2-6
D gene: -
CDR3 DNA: TGTGCCAGCTCACCAACGGGTGGGGCCAACGTCCTGACTTTC
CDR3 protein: CASSPTGGANVLTF

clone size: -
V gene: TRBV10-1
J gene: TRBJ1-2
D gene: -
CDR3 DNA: TGCGCCAGCAGTGACGGCACCCGGGATGGCTACACCTTC
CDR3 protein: CASSDGTRDGYTF

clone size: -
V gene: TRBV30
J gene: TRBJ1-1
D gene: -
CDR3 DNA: TGTGCCTGGAGGACCCACTACGGAGCTTTCTTT
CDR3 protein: CAWRTHYGAFF

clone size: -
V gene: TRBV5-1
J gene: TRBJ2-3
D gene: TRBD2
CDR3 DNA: TGCGCCAGCAGCTTAGCGGGAGCTAGCACAGATACGCAGTATTTT
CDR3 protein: CASSLAGASTDTQYF

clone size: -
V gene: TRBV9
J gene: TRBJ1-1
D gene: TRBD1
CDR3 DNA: TGTGCCAGCAGCGCGTCTTACGACAGGGGCACTGAAGCTTTCTTT
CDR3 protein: CASSASYDRGTEAFF

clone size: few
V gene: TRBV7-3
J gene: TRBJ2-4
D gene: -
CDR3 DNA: TGTGCCAGCAGCATCCCCGGGTCAATTCTAAACATTCAGTACTTC
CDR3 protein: CASSIPGSILNIQYF

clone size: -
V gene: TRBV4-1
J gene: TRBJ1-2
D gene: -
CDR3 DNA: TGCGCCAGCAGCCAAGAAGCGGTAATCTCGGGCTACACCTTC
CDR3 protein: CASSQEAVISGYTF

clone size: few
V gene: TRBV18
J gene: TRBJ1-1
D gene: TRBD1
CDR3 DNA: TGTGCCAGCTCACCCTTCGGACAGGGTAACACTGAAGCTTTCTTT
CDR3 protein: CASSPFGQGNTEAFF

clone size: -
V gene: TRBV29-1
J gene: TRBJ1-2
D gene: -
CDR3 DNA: TGCAGCGTCACACAGGGAGTGGTCTATGGCTACACCTTC
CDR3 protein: CSVTQGVVYGYTF

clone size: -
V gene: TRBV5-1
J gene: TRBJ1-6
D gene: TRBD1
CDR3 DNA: TGCGCCAGCCACAGGGGTGCTGATTCACCCCTCCACTTT
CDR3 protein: CASHRGADSPLHF

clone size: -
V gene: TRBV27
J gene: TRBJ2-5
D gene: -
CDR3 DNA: TGTGCCAGCAGTCTTCGGCAGGGAGGGACCCAGTACTTC
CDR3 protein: CASSLRQGGTQYF

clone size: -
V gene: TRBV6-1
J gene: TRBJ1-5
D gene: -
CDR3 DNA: TGTGCCAGCAACCTCAGGGATAGTAGCAATCAGCCCCAGCATTTT
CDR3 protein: CASNLRDSSNQPQHF

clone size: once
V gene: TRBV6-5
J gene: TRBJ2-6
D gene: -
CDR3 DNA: TGTGCCAGCAGCCCACAGAGCTCTGGGGCCAACGTCCTGACTTTC
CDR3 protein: CASSPQSSGANVLTF

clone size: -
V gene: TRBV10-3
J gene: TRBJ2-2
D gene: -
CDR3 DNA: TGTGCCATCAGTGAGAGGGGGAGACAAGCGAACACCGGGGAGCTGTTTTTT
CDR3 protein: CAISERGRQANTGELFF

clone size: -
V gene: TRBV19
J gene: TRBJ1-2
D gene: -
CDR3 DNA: TGTGCCAGTAGCACTGGACAGTCCGTTTTGAGCTACACCTTC
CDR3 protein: CASSTGQSVLSYTF

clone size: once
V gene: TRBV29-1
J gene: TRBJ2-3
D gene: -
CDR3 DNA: TGCAGCGTTCGGTTAGCTGAGGGCACAGATACGCAGTATTTT
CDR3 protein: CSVRLAEGTDTQYF

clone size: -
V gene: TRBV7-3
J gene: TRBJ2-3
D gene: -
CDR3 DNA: TGTGCCAGCAGCTTAAAATGGCGGGGAGGCACAGATACGCAGTATTTT
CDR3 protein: CASSLKWRGGTDTQYF

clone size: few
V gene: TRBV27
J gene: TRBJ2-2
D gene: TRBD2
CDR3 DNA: TGTGCCAGCAGTTTATCACTAGCGGTAACCGGGGAGCTGTTTTTT
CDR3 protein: CASSLSLAVTGELFF

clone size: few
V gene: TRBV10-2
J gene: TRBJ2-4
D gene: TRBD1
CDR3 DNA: TGCGCCAGCAGTGAGATGGACAGGGACAGGCACTTC
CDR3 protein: CASSEMDRDRHF

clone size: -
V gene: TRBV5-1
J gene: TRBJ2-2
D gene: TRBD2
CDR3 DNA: TGCGCCAGCACCCTGGGGGCTAGCGGGGGAACCGGGGAGCTGTTTTTT
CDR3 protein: CASTLGASGGTGELFF

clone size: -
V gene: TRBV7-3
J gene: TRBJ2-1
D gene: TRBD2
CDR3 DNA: TGTGCCAGCAGCTCTGGACTAGCGGGAACTCCCCTCTTC
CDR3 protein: CASSSGLAGTPLF

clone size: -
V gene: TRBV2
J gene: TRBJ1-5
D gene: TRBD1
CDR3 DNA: TGTGCCAGCAGTCAGGACAGGGGGCTTAGCAATCAGCCCCAGCATTTT
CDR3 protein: CASSQDRGLSNQPQHF

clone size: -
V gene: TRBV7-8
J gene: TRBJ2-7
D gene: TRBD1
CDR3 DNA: TGTGCCAGCAGCTTACAGGGGGAGCTCTACGAGCAGTACTTC
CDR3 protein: CASSLQGELYEQYF

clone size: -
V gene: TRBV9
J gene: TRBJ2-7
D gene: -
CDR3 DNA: TGTGCCAGCCCCACTCTAGCGAATTCCTACGAGCAGTACTTC
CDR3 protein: CASPTLANSYEQYF

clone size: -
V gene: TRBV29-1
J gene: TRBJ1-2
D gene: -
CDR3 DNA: TGCAGCGTTGTCCAATATGGCTACACCTTC
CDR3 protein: CSVVQYGYTF

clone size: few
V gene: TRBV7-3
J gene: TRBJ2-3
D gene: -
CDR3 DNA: TGTGCCAGCAGCTCAAAGCTCACAGATACGCAGTATTTT
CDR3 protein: CASSSKLTDTQYF

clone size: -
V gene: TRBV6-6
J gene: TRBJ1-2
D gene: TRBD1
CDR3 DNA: TGTGCCAGCAGTAACGACAGGGTGCATGGCTACACCTTC
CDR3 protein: CASSNDRVHGYTF

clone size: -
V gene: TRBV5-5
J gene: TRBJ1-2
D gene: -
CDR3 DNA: TGTGCCAGCAGCTTGTCTGCCAGTGGAGACGTCTTC
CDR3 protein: CASSLSASGDVF

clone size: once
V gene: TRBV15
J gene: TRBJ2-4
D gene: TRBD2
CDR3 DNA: TGTGCCACCAGCAGAGACCCGACTCCGGGGGAGGGAAACATTCAGTACTTC
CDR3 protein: CATSRDPTPGEGNIQYF

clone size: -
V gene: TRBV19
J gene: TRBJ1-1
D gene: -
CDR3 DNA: TGTGCCTGTAGTATAGCGGGAGGTGAAGCTTTCTTT
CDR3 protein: CACSIAGGEAFF

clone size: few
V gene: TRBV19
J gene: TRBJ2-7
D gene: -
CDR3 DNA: TGTGCCAGTAGTATAGATCCCAGGGTTAAGGAGCAGTACTTC
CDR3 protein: CASSIDPRVKEQYF

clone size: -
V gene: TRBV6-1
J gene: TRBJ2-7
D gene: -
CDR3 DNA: TGTGCCAGCAGTGAAGCGGACAGTTCCTACGAGCAGTACTTC
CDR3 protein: CASSEADSSYEQYF

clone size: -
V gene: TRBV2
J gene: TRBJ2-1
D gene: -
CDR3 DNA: TGTGCCAGCAGTGCCAAGAGCTCCTACAATGAGCAGTTCTTC
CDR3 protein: CASSAKSSYNEQFF

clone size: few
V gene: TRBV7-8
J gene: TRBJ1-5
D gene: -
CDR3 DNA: TGTGCCAGCAGCTCGGACAGCAAGAATCAGCCCCAGCATTTT
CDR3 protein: CASSSDSKNQPQHF

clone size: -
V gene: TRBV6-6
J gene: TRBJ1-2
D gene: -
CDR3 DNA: TGTGCCAGCATTAACGGGGGGTCCTATGGCTACACCTTC
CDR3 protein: CASINGGSYGYTF

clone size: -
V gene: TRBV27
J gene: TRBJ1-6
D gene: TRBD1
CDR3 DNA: TGTGCCAGCAGCAATTGGGACAGGGTCATAAGGGGTTCACCCCTCCACTTT
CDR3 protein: CASSNWDRVIRGSPLHF

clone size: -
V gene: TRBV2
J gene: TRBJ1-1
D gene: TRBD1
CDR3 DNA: TGTGCCAGCAGTGTGGACAGGGAGAACACTGAAGCTTTCTTT
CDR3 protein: CASSVDRENTEAFF